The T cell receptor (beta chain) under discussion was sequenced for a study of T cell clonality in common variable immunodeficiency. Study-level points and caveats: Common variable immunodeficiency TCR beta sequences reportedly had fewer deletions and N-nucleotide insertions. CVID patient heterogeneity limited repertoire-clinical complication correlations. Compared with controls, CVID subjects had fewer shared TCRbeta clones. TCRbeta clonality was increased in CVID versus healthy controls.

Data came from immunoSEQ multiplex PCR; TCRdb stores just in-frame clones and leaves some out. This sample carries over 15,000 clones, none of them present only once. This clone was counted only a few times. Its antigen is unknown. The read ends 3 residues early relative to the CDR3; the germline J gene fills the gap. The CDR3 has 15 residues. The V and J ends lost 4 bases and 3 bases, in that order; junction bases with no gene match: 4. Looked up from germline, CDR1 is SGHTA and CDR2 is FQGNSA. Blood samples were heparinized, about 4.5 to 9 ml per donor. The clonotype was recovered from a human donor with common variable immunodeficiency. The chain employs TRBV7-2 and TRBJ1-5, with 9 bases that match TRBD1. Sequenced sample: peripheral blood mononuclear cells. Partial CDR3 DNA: TGTGCCAGCAGCTCCCGGACAGGGGACAATCAGCCC. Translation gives CASSSRTGDNQP. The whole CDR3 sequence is CASSSRTGDNQPQHF.